Here is one TCR beta chain with its context. The clone's antigen remains unknown. No much larger clone is present one base from it, and per-base qualities are unavailable. These data originate in a study of T cell changes during pregnancy in multiple sclerosis (dated by TCRdb to between 2017 and 2020). General notes on the study: Changes in the T cell repertoire over the course of pregnancy were examined in this study in women with multiple sclerosis.

CDR1 and CDR2 (SGHRS, YFSETQ) derive from the germline V gene. V is pruned by 1 base and J by 1 base, leaving 0 bases of the junction without a gene match. The CDR3 contains 16 residues, cysteine and phenylalanine counted. Only the CDR3 region is kept as DNA, spanning 48 bases read in frame from base 1. Receptor libraries were prepared by the immunoSEQ multiplex PCR assay. TCRdb provides this immuneACCESS table in a form limited to in-frame rearrangements. Some clones are lacking; in checked studies, under half of them reflect an unresolved V gene, and why the rest are absent is not known. This sample comprises approximately 49,000 clones, 90% of them detected only once. The top ten clonotypes cover under 6.5% of the sample.

The chain is made from TRBV5-1 and TRBJ2-1, with TRBD2 matching 12 junction bases. The sequence derives from a female donor in good health, enrolled as a control in a pregnancy study. This sample comprised peripheral blood, obtained after pregnancy. The CDR3 is CASSLTSGGSYNEQFF. The DNA sequence is TGCGCCAGCAGCTTGACTAGCGGGGGGTCCTACAATGAGCAGTTCTTC.